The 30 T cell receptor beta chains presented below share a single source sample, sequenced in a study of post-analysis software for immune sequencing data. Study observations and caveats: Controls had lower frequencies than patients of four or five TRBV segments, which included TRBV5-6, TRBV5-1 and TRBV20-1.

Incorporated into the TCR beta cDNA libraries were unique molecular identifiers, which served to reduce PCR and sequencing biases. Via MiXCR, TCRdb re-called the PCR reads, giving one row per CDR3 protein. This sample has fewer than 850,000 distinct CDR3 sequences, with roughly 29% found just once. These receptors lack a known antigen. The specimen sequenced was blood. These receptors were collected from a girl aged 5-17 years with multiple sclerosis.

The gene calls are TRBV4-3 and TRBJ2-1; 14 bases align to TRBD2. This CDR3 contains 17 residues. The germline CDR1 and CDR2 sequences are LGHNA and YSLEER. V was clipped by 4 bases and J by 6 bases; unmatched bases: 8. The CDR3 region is CASSLGTSGSFGNEQFF. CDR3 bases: TGCGCCAGCAGCCTCGGGACTAGCGGGAGTTTCGGCAATGAGCAGTTCTTC.

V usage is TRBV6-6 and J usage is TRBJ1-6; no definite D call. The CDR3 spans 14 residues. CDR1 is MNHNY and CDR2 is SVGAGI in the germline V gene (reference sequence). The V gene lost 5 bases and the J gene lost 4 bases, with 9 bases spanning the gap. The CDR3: CASSQVDYNSPLHF. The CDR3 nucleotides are TGTGCCAGCAGTCAGGTCGATTATAATTCACCCCTCCACTTT.

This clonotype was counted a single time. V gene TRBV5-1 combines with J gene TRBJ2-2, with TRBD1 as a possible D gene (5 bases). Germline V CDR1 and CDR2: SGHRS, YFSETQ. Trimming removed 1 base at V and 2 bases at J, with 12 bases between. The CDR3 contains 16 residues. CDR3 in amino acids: CASSLRTPPNTGELFF. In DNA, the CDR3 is TGCGCCAGCAGCTTGCGGACACCCCCTAACACCGGGGAGCTGTTTTTT.

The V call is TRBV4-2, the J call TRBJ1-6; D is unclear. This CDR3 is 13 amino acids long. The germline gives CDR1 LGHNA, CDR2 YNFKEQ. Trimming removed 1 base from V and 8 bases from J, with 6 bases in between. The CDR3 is CASSQVMDSPLHF. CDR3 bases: TGTGCCAGCAGCCAAGTTATGGATTCACCCCTCCACTTT.

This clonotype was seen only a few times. As DNA, the CDR3 is TGTGCCAGCCTCTCGGTGGGCTCCTACGAGCAGTACTTC. Residues: CASLSVGSYEQYF. This chain uses TRBV6-2 or TRBV6-3 with TRBJ2-7; D is undetermined. V lost 8 bases, J lost 0 bases, and 11 bases lay in between. The germline CDR1 and CDR2 sequences are MNHEY and SVGEGT. This CDR3 region has 13 residues.

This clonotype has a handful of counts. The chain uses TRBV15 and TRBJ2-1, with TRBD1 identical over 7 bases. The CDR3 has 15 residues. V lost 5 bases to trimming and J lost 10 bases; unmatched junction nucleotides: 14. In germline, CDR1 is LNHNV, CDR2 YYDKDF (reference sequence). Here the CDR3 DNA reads TGTGCCACCAGCCCCCACAGGGGAGCCCTCGGAGAGCAGTTCTTC. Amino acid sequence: CATSPHRGALGEQFF.

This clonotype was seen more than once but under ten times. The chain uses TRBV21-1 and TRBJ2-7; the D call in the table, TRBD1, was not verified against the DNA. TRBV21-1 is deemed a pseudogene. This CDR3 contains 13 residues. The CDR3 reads CASRGGRGYEQYF. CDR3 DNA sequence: TGTGCCAGCCGCGGTGGCAGGGGCTACGAGCAGTACTTC.

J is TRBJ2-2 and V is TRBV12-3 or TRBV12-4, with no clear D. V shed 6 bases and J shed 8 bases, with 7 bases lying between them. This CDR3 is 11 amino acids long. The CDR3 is CASRTDGELFF. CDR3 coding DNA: TGTGCCAGCAGAACTGATGGGGAGCTGTTTTTT.

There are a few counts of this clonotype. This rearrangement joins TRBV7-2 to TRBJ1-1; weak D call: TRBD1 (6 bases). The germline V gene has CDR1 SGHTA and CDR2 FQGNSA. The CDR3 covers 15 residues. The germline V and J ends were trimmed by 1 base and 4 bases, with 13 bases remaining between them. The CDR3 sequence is CASSLEGVRGTEAFF. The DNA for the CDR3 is TGTGCCAGCAGCTTAGAGGGGGTGCGGGGCACTGAAGCTTTCTTT.

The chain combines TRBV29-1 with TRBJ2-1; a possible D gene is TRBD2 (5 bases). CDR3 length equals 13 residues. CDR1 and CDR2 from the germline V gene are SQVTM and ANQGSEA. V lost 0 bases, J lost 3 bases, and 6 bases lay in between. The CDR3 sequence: CSVEERGYNEQFF. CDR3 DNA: TGCAGCGTTGAAGAACGGGGCTACAATGAGCAGTTCTTC.

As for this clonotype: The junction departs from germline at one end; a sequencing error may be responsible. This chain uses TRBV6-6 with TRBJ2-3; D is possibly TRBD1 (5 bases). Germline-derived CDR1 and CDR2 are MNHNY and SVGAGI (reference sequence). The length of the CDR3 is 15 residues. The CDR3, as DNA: TGTGCCAGTAGTTACACAGGCGCCTTCACAGATACGCAGTATTTT. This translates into CASSYTGAFTDTQYF.

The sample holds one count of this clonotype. In nucleotides, the CDR3 is TGTGCCAGCAGCCGTAAAGTTACGGGACGCGACATTCAGTACTTC. Protein: CASSRKVTGRDIQYF. The rearrangement joins TRBV3-1 to TRBJ2-4; the D call may be TRBD1 or TRBD2 (5 bases each). Germline V lookup: CDR1 LGHDT, CDR2 YNNKEL (reference sequence). This CDR3 comprises 15 residues. Between the trimmed V and J ends, which lost 4 bases and 8 bases, there was a span of 18 bases. The whole variable domain, remainder taken from reference TRBV3-1 and TRBJ2-4, is DTAVSQTPKYLVTQMGNDKSIKCEQNLGHDTMYWYKQDSKKFLKIMFSYNNKELIINETVPNRFSPKSPDKAHLNLHINSLELGDSAVYFCASSRKVTGRDIQYFGAGTRLSVL.

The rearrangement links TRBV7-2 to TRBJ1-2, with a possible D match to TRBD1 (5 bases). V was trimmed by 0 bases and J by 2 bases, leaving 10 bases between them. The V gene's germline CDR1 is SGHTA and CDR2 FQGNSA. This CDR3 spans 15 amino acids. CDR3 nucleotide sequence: TGTGCCAGCAGCTTAGCATCAGGGACCAACTATGGCTACACCTTC. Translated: CASSLASGTNYGYTF.

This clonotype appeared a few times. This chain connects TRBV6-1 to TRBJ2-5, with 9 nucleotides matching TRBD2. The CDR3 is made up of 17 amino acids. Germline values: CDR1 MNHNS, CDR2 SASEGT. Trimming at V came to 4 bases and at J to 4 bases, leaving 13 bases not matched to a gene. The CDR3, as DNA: TGTGCCAGCAGTGTCGCGGCGGGGGGGCGGGATCTAGAGACCCAGTACTTC. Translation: CASSVAAGGRDLETQYF.

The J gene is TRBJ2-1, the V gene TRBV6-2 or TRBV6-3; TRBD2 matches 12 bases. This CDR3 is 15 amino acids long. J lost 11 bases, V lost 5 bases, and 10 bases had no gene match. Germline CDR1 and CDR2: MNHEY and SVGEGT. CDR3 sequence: CASSTGLAGGPKQFF. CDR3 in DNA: TGTGCCAGCAGTACCGGTCTAGCGGGAGGGCCGAAGCAGTTCTTC.

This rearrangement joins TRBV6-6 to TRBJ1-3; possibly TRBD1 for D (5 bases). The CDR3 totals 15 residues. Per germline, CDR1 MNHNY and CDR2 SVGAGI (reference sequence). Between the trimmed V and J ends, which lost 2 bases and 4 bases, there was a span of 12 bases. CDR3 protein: CASSYDGGVGNTIYF. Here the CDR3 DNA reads TGTGCCAGCAGTTACGATGGGGGGGTCGGAAACACCATATATTTT.

The DNA of the CDR3 is TGTGCCAGCAGCTTGGTGGGACTAGAGAACACCGGGGAGCTGTTTTTT. Translated, it gives CASSLVGLENTGELFF. The V and J genes are TRBV5-6 and TRBJ2-2; 8 bases align to TRBD2. The V segment lost 0 bases and the J segment 1 base; nucleotides outside the gene matches: 2. The CDR3 totals 16 residues. Looked up from germline, CDR1 is SGHDT and CDR2 is YYEEEE.

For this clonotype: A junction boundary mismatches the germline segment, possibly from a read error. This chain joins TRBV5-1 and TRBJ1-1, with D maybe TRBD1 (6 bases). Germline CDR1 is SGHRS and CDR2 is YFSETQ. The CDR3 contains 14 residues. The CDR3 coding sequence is TGCGCCTGCAGCTTGGAAGGGGGGCGGACTGAAGCTTTCTTT. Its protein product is CACSLEGGRTEAFF.

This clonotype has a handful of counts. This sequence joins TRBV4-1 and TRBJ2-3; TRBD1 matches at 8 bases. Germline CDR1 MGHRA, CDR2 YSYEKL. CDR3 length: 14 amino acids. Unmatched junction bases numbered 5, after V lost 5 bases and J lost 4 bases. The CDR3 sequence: CASSVDRGADTQYF. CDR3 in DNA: TGCGCCAGCAGCGTAGACAGGGGTGCAGATACGCAGTATTTT.

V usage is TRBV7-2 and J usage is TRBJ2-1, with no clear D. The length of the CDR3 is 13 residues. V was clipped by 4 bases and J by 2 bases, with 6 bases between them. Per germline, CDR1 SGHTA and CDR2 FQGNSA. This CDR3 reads CASSSNTYNEQFF. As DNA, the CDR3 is TGTGCCAGCAGCTCAAATACCTACAATGAGCAGTTCTTC.

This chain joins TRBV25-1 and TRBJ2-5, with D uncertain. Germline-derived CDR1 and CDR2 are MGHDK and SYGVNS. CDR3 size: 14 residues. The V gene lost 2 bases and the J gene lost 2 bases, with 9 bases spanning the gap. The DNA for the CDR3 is TGTGCCAGCAGTGAAGGGTCATTTCAAGAGACCCAGTACTTC. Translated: CASSEGSFQETQYF.

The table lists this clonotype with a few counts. The CDR3 region is CASSLFGTYNEQFF. The DNA of the CDR3 is TGTGCCAGCAGTTTATTCGGTACCTACAATGAGCAGTTCTTC. This chain connects TRBV27 to TRBJ2-1; D uncertain. The CDR3 is 14 amino acids. V was trimmed by 1 base and J by 2 bases, leaving 6 bases between them. Germline lookup yields CDR1 MNHEY and CDR2 SMNVEV (reference sequence).

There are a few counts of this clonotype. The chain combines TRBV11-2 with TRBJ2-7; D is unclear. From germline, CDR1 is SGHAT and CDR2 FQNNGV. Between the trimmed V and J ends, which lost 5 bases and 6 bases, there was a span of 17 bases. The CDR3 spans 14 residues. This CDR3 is CASSRLLQSREQYF. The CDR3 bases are TGTGCCAGCAGCCGATTACTACAGTCGCGCGAGCAGTACTTC. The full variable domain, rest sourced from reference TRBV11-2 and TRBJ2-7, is EAGVAQSPRYKIIEKRQSVAFWCNPISGHATLYWYQQILGQGPKLLIQFQNNGVVDDSQLPKDRFSAERLKGVDSTLKIQPAKLEDSAVYLCASSRLLQSREQYFGPGTRLTVT.

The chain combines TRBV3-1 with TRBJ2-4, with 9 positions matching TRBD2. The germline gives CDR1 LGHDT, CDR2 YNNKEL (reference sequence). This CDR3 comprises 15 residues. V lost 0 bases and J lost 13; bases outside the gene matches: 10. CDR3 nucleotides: TGTGCCAGCAGCCAAGATGTAGCGGGAGTGCGGGAGCAGTACTTC. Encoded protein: CASSQDVAGVREQYF.

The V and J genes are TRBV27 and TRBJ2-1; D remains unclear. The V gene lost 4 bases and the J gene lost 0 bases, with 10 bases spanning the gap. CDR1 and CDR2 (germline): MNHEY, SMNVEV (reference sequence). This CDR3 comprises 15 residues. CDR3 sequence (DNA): TGTGCCAGCAGTTCTACACCGAGCTCCTACAATGAGCAGTTCTTC. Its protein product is CASSSTPSSYNEQFF.

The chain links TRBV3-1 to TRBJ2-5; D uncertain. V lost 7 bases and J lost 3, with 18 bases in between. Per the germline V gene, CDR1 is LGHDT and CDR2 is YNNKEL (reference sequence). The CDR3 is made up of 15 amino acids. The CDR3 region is CASTLRQTKEETQYF. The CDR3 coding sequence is TGTGCCAGCACACTGCGGCAGACCAAGGAAGAGACCCAGTACTTC.

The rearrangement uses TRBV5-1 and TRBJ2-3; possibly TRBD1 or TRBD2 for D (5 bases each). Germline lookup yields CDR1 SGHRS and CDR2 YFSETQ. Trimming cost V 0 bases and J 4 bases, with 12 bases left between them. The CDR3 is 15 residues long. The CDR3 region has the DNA TGCGCCAGCAGCTTGGATTCGGGGCCACCAGATACGCAGTATTTT. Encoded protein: CASSLDSGPPDTQYF.

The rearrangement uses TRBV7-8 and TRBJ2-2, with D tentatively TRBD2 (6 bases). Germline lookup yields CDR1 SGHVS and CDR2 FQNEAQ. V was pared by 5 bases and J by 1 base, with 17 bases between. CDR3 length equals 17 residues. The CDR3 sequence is CASSTIGGPVNTGELFF. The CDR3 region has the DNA TGTGCCAGCAGCACCATTGGAGGGCCGGTGAACACCGGGGAGCTGTTTTTT.

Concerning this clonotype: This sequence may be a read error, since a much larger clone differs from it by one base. The CDR3 reads CASNWGSTDAQYF. The CDR3 nucleotides read TGTGCCAGCAATTGGGGAAGCACAGATGCGCAGTATTTT. The V gene is TRBV12-3 or TRBV12-4, the J gene TRBJ2-3; no clear D gene. There are 13 residues in the CDR3.

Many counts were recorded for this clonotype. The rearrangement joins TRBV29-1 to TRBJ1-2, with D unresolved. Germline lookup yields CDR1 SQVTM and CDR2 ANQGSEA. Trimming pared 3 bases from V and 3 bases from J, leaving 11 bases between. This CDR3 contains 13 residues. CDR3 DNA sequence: TGCAGCGTTGATTTGGGTTTGCACTATGGCTACACCTTC. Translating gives CSVDLGLHYGYTF.